These 15 T cell receptor beta chains came from one sample sequenced in a study of blood T cell repertoires in COVID-19. Assay: immunoSEQ multiplex PCR; the TCRdb copy retains only in-frame clones and omits some. The table records over 130,000 clones, nearly 85% of them present only once. The sequencing sample was made of PBMCs or T cells enriched from blood (not recorded which). The receptors here all came from a man in his fifties or sixties in a cohort exposed to, infected with or recovered from COVID-19 (not recorded which).

The chain has TRBV9 and TRBJ2-2; 13 nucleotides agree with TRBD2. CDR3 length: 17 residues. J was trimmed by 1 base and V by 4 bases; bases with no gene match: 4. The germline gives CDR1 SGDLS, CDR2 YYNGEE. The CDR3 DNA is TGTGCCAGCAGCCCCAGACTAGCGGGGGGGAACACCGGGGAGCTGTTTTTT. Protein: CASSPRLAGGNTGELFF.

The V and J genes are TRBV19 and TRBJ1-1; 9 nucleotides match TRBD1. The CDR3 has 14 amino acids. V was pared by 4 bases and J by 1 base, with 1 base of the junction left unmatched. CDR1 and CDR2 from the germline V gene are LNHDA and SQIVND (reference sequence). CDR3 protein: CASSRTGENTEAFF. The CDR3 coding sequence is TGTGCCAGTAGTAGGACAGGGGAGAACACTGAAGCTTTCTTT. Full variable domain (remainder filled in from reference TRBV19 and TRBJ1-1): DGGITQSPKYLFRKEGQNVTLSCEQNLNHDAMYWYRQDPGQGLRLIYYSQIVNDFQKGDIAEGYSVSREKKESFPLTVTSAQKNPTAFYLCASSRTGENTEAFFGQGTRLTVV.

The chain couples TRBV7-2 to TRBJ2-1; D perhaps matches TRBD2 (5 bases). Germline loops: CDR1 SGHTA, CDR2 FQGNSA. Trimming removed 2 bases at V and 10 bases at J, with 12 bases between. CDR3 length equals 13 residues. The CDR3: CASSLRRGWEQFF. The CDR3 coding sequence is TGTGCCAGCAGCTTAAGACGGGGTTGGGAGCAGTTCTTC.

The chain has TRBV9 and TRBJ2-3, with 7 bases fitting TRBD2. CDR3 length: 15 residues. The germline gives CDR1 SGDLS, CDR2 YYNGEE. With 3 bases clipped from V and 0 bases from J, the junction kept 4 bases outside the gene matches. CDR3 in amino acids: CASSALAQSTDTQYF. The CDR3 coding sequence is TGTGCCAGCAGCGCACTAGCGCAAAGCACAGATACGCAGTATTTT.

V and J are TRBV15 and TRBJ1-2; perhaps TRBD1 as D (5 bases). This CDR3 is 13 amino acids long. In germline, CDR1 is LNHNV, CDR2 YYDKDF (reference sequence). V lost 3 bases and J 6 bases, leaving 11 bases between the germline ends. Here the CDR3 reads CATSRNQGNGYTF. The DNA for the CDR3 is TGTGCCACCAGCAGGAATCAGGGTAATGGCTACACCTTC.

This clone turned up a few times. The J gene is TRBJ1-1, the V gene TRBV15, with 9 nucleotides matching TRBD1. V was pared by 5 bases and J by 9 bases, with 19 bases of the junction left unmatched. CDR1 is LNHNV and CDR2 is YYDKDF in the germline V gene (reference sequence). The CDR3 consists of 17 residues. The CDR3 nucleotides read TGTGCCACCAGCCGCGAGACAGGGACAGGGCTGGTGGTGCAAGCTTTCTTT. This sequence encodes CATSRETGTGLVVQAFF.

The CDR3 DNA reads as TGTGCCAGCAGCTTGGTGACTATGCAAGAGACCCAGTACTTC. This sequence encodes CASSLVTMQETQYF. This chain links TRBV7-9 with TRBJ2-5; tentative D call: TRBD2 (5 bases). CDR1 SEHNR and CDR2 FQNEAQ come from the germline V gene (reference sequence). V was clipped by 3 bases and J by 2 bases, with 10 bases between them. The CDR3 contains 14 residues.

This clone turned up a few times. The rearrangement links TRBV6-5 to TRBJ1-2; maybe TRBD1 (5 bases). Trimming took 11 bases from V and 4 from J, leaving 14 bases between them. This CDR3 comprises 12 residues. Germline V gene data show CDR1 as MNHEY and CDR2 as SVGAGI. The CDR3 DNA follows: TGTGCCGGGTCGACAGTTCTCTATGGCTACACCTTC. The encoded protein is CAGSTVLYGYTF.

This chain joins TRBV9 and TRBJ2-3; unclear D gene. The CDR3 runs to 16 residues. Trimming took off 2 bases at V and 1 base at J, with 14 bases between the two ends. Germline V gene lookup returns CDR1 SGDLS and CDR2 YYNGEE. CDR3 nucleotide sequence: TGTGCCAGCAGCGTGTACTCCGCTACTCGCACAGATACGCAGTATTTT. Its protein product is CASSVYSATRTDTQYF.

The chain uses TRBV27 and TRBJ1-1, with a weak D call TRBD1 (6 bases). CDR1 and CDR2 from the germline V gene are MNHEY and SMNVEV (reference sequence). V lost 4 bases and J lost 4, with 16 bases in between. The CDR3 is 15 amino acids. CDR3 sequence (DNA): TGTGCCAGCAGTTACAGGGAGTTTGTAAGCACTGAAGCTTTCTTT. It specifies CASSYREFVSTEAFF.

This chain uses TRBV24-1 with TRBJ2-5; 11 nucleotides line up with TRBD2. From germline, CDR1 is KGHDR and CDR2 SFDVKD. The V segment lost 2 bases and the J segment 5 bases; nucleotides outside the gene matches: 9. The CDR3 length is 17 residues. Here the CDR3 reads CATSDSLAGGGMETQYF. The CDR3 DNA sequence: TGTGCCACCAGTGATTCCCTAGCGGGAGGAGGAATGGAGACCCAGTACTTC.

The J gene is TRBJ2-5, the V gene TRBV12-5; tentatively, D is TRBD2 (5 bases). The CDR3 is 14 residues long. V lost 5 bases, J lost 1 base, and 11 bases lay in between. CDR1 is LGHNT, CDR2 FRNRAP, per germline. Here the CDR3 reads CASGLLDFQETQYF. CDR3 DNA: TGTGCTAGTGGTCTACTAGATTTCCAAGAGACCCAGTACTTC.

The chain combines TRBV24-1 with TRBJ2-7, with D possibly being TRBD1 (7 bases). Germline V CDR1 and CDR2: KGHDR, SFDVKD. CDR3 length: 12 amino acids. V was pared by 4 bases and J by 7 bases, with 10 bases between. Written as DNA, the CDR3 is TGTGCCACCAGTGAAGCAGGGGGGGAGCAGTACTTC. Translating gives CATSEAGGEQYF.

The chain combines TRBV16 with TRBJ1-4, with D possibly being TRBD1 (6 bases). This CDR3 has 13 amino acids. CDR1 and CDR2 (germline): KGHSY, FQNENV. V was cut by 4 bases and J by 7 bases, with 10 bases left in between. CDR3 in amino acids: CASSPGTREKLFF. The DNA of the CDR3 is TGTGCCAGCAGCCCCGGGACACGTGAAAAACTGTTTTTT.

The chain combines TRBV7-9 with TRBJ2-7; D is perhaps TRBD2 (6 bases). Germline V CDR1 and CDR2: SEHNR, FQNEAQ (reference sequence). With 2 bases removed from V and 3 bases from J, the gap between germline ends came to 8 bases. The CDR3 spans 13 residues. The chain's CDR3 is CASSLWGGYEQYF. The CDR3 coding sequence is TGTGCCAGCAGCTTATGGGGAGGCTACGAGCAGTACTTC.